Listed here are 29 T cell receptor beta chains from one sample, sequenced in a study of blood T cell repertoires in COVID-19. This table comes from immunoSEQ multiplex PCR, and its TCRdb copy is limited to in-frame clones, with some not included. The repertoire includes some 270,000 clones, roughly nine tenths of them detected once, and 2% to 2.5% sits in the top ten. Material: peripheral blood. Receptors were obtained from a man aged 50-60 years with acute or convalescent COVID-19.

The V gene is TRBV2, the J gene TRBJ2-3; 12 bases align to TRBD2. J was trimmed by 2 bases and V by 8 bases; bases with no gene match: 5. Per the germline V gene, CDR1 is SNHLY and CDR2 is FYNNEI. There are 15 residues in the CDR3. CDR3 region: CASRTSGGLTDTQYF. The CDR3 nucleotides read TGTGCCAGCCGTACTAGCGGGGGGCTCACAGATACGCAGTATTTT.

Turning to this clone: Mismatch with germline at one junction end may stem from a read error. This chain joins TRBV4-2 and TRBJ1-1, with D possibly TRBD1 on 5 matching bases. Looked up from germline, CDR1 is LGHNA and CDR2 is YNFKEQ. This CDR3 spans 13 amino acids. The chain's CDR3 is CASSQEGPGGVGF. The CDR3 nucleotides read TGTGCCAGCAGCCAAGAAGGCCCCGGGGGGGTGGGTTTC.

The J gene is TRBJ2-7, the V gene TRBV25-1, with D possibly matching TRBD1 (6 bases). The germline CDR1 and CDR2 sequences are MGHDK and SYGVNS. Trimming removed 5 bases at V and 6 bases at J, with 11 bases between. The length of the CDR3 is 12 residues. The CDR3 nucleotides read TGTGCCAGCAGTAAAACAGGGAGCGAGCAGTACTTC. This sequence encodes CASSKTGSEQYF.

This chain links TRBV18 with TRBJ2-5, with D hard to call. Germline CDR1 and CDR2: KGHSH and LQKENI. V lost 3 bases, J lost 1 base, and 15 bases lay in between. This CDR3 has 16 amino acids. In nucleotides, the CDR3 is TGTGCCAGCTCACCGCGAGACCCCCAGGCCCAAGAGACCCAGTACTTC. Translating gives CASSPRDPQAQETQYF.

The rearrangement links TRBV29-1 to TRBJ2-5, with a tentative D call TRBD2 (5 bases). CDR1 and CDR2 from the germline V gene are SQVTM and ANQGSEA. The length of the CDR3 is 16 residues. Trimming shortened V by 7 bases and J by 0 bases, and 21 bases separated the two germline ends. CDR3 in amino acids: CSATGGIGLYQETQYF. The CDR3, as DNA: TGCAGCGCCACTGGAGGCATCGGATTGTACCAAGAGACCCAGTACTTC.

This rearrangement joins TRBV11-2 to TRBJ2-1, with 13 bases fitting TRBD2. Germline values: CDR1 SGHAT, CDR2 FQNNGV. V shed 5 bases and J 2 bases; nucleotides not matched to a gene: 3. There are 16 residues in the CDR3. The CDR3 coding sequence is TGTGCCAGCAGCGTAACTAGCGGGGGGGCCTACAATGAGCAGTTCTTC. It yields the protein CASSVTSGGAYNEQFF.

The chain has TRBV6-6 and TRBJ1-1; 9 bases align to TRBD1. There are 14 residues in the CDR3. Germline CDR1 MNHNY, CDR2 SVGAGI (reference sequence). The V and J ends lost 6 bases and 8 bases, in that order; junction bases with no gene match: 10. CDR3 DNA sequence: TGTGCCAGCAGCACAGGGGGCGCGTCGGCGGAAGCTTTCTTT. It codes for CASSTGGASAEAFF.

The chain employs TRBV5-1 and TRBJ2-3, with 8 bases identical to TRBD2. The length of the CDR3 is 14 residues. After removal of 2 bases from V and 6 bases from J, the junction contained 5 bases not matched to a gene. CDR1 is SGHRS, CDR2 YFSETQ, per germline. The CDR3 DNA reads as TGCGCCAGCAGCTTCCTCCGGGGGGGGGATACGCAGTATTTT. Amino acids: CASSFLRGGDTQYF.

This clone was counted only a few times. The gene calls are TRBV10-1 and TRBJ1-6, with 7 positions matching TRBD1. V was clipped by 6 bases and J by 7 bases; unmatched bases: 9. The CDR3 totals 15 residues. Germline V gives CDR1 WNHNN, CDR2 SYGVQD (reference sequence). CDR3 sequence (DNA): TGCGCCAGCAGACCTCGACAGGGTGCCAATTCACCCCTCCACTTT. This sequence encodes CASRPRQGANSPLHF.

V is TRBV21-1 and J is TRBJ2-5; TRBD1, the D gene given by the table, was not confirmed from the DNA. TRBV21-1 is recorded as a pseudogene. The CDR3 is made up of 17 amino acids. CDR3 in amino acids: CASTGQTVTFPQETQYF. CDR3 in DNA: TGTGCCAGCACGGGCCAGACAGTTACTTTCCCGCAAGAGACCCAGTACTTC.

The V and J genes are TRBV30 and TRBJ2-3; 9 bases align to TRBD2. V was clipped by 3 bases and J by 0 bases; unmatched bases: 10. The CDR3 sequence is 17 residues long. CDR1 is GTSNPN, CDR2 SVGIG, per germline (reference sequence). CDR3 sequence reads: CAWSPGGGAVSTDTQYF. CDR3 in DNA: TGTGCCTGGAGCCCAGGCGGGGGGGCAGTTAGCACAGATACGCAGTATTTT. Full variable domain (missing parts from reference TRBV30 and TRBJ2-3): SQTIHQWPATLVQPVGSPLSLECTVEGTSNPNLYWYRQAAGRGLQLLFYSVGIGQISSEVPQNLSASRPQDRQFILSSKKLLLSDSGFYLCAWSPGGGAVSTDTQYFGPGTRLTVL.

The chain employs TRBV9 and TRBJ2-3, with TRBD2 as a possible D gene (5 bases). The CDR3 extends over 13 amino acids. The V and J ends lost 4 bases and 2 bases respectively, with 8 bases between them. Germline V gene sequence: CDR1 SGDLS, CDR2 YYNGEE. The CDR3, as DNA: TGTGCCAGCAGCCCCCGGGACACAGATACGCAGTATTTT. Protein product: CASSPRDTDTQYF.

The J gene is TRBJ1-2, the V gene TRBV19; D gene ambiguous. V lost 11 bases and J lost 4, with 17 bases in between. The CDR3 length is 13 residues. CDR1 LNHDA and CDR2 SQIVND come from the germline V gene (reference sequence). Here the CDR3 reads CASGSLTFYGYTF. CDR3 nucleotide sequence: TGTGCCTCCGGGAGCCTGACCTTCTATGGCTACACCTTC.

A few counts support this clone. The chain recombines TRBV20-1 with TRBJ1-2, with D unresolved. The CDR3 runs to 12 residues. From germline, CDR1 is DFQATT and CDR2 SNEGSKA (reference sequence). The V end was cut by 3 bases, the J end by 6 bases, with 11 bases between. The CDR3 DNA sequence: TGCAGTGCTAGTATCGGAGATCATGGCTACACCTTC. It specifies CSASIGDHGYTF.

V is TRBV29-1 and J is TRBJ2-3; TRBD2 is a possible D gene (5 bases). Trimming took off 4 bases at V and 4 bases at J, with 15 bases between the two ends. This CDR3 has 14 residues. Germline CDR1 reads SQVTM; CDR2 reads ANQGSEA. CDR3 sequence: CSVGGLSQADTQYF. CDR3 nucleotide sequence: TGCAGCGTTGGAGGACTCTCCCAGGCAGATACGCAGTATTTT.

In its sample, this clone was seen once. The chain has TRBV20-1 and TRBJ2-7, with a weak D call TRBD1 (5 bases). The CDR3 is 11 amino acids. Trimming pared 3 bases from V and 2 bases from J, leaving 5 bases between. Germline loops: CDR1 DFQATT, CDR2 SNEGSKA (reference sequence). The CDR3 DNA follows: TGCAGTGCTAGCAGGGCCTACGAGCAGTACTTC. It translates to CSASRAYEQYF.

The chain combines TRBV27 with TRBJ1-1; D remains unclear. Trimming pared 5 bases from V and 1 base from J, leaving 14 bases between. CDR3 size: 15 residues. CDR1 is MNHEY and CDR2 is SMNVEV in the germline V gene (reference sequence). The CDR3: CASSPRGGWNTEAFF. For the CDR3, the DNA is TGTGCCAGCAGTCCCCGGGGAGGGTGGAACACTGAAGCTTTCTTT.

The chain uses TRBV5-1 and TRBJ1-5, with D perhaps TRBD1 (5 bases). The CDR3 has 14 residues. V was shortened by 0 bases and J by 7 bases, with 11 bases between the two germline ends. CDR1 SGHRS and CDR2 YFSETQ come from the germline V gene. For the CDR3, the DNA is TGCGCCAGCAGCTTGGACGGGGGTGGCCAGCCCCAGCATTTT. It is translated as CASSLDGGGQPQHF. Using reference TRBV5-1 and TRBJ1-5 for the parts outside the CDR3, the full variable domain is KAGVTQTPRYLIKTRGQQVTLSCSPISGHRSVSWYQQTPGQGLQFLFEYFSETQRNKGNFPGRFSGRQFSNSRSEMNVSTLELGDSALYLCASSLDGGGQPQHFGDGTRLSIL.

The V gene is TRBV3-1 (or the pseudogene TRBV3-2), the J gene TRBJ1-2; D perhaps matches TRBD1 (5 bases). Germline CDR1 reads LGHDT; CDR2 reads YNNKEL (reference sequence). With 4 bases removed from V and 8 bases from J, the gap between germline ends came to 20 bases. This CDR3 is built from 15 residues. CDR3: CASSLSGAPGKGYTF. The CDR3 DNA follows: TGTGCCAGCAGCCTTAGCGGGGCCCCTGGGAAAGGCTACACCTTC.

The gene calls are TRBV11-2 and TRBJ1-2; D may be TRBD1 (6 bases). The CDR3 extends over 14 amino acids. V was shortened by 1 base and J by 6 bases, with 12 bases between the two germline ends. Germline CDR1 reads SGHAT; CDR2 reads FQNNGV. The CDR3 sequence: CASSLGVGADGYTF. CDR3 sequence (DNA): TGTGCCAGCAGCTTAGGGGTGGGGGCGGATGGCTACACCTTC.

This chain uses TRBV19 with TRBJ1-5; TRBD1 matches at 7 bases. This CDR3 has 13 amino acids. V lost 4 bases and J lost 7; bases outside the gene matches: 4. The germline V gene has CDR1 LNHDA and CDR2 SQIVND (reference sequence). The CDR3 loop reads CASSRTGGQPQHF. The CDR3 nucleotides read TGTGCCAGTAGTAGGACAGGTGGACAGCCCCAGCATTTT.

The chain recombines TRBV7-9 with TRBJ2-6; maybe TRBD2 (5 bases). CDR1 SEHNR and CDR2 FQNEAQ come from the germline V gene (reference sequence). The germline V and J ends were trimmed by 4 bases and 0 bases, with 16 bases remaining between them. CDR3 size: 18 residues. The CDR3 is CASSSARGFRSGANVLTF. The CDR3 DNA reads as TGTGCCAGCAGCTCAGCTCGAGGGTTTCGCTCTGGGGCCAACGTCCTGACTTTC. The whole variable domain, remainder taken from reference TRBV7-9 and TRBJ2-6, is DTGVSQNPRHKITKRGQNVTFRCDPISEHNRLYWYRQTLGQGPEFLTYFQNEAQLEKSRLLSDRFSAERPKGSFSTLEIQRTEQGDSAMYLCASSSARGFRSGANVLTFGAGSRLTVL.

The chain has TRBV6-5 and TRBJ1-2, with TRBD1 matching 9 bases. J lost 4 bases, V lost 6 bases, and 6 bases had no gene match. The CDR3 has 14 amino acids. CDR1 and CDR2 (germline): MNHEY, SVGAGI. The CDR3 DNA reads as TGTGCCAGCAGATTGACAGGGGGGGTCTATGGCTACACCTTC. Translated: CASRLTGGVYGYTF.

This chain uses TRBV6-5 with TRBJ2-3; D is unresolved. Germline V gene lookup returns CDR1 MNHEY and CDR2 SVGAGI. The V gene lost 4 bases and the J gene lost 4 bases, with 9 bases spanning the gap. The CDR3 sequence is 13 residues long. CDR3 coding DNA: TGTGCCAGCAGTTCACTCCCTCCAGATACGCAGTATTTT. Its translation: CASSSLPPDTQYF.

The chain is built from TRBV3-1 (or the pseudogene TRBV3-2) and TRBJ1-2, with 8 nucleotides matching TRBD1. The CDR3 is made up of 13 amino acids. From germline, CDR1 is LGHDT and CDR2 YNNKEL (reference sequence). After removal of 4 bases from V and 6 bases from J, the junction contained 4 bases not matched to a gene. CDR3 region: CASSRDRINGYTF. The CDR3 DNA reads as TGTGCCAGCAGCCGGGACAGGATAAATGGCTACACCTTC.

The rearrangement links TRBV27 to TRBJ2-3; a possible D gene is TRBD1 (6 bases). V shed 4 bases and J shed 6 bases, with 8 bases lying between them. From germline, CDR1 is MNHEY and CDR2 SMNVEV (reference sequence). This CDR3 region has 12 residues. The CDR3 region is CASSSQGDTQYF. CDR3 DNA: TGTGCCAGCAGTTCCCAGGGGGATACGCAGTATTTT.

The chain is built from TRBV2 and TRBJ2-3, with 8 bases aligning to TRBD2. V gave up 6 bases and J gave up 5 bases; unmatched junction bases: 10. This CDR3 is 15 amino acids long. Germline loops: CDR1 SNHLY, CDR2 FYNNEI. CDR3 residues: CASRDWGLGGDTQYF. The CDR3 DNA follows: TGTGCCAGCAGGGACTGGGGACTAGGCGGAGATACGCAGTATTTT.

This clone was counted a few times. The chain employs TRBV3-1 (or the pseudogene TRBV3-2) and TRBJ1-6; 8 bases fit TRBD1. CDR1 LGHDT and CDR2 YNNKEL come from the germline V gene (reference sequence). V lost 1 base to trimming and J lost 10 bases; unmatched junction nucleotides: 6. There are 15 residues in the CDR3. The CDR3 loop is CASSQAPGGESPLHF. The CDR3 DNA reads TGTGCCAGCAGCCAAGCTCCAGGGGGCGAGTCACCCCTCCACTTT.

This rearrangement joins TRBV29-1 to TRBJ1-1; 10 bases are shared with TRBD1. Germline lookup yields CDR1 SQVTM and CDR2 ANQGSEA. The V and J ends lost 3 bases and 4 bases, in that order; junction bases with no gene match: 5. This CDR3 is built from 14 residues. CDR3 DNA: TGCAGCGTTGAGGCTCGGACAGGGGGCACTGAAGCTTTCTTT. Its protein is CSVEARTGGTEAFF.